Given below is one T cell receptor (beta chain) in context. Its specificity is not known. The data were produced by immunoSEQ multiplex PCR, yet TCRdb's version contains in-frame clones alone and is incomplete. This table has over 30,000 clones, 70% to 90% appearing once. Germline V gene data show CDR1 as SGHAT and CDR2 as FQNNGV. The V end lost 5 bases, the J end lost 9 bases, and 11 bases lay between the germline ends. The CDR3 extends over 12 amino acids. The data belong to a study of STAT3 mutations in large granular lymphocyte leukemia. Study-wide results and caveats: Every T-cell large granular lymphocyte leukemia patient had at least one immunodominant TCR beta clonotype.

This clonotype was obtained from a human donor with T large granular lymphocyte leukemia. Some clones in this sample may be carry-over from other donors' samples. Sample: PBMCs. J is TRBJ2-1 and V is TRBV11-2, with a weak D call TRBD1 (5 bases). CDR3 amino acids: CASSPTATEQFF. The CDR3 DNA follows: TGTGCCAGCAGCCCGACAGCGACTGAGCAGTTCTTC. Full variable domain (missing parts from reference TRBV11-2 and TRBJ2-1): EAGVAQSPRYKIIEKRQSVAFWCNPISGHATLYWYQQILGQGPKLLIQFQNNGVVDDSQLPKDRFSAERLKGVDSTLKIQPAKLEDSAVYLCASSPTATEQFFGPGTRLTVL.